One sample yielded the 6 T cell receptor beta chains listed below, sequenced in a study of siplizumab effects on memory and regulatory T cells. TCRdb's copy holds only in-frame clones and misses some; the assay was immunoSEQ multiplex PCR. Among under 100,000 clones listed, about 95% were seen once. Material for sequencing was non-Treg CD4+ T cells sorted from blood. These TCRs come from a human donor in good health.

This sequence joins TRBV27 and TRBJ1-1; the D gene is possibly TRBD1 (6 bases). Deletions cut 6 bases from V and 7 bases from J, with 15 bases between. This CDR3 has 13 residues. Germline loops: CDR1 MNHEY, CDR2 SMNVEV (reference sequence). This chain's CDR3 is CASRITNRDEAFF. CDR3 bases: TGTGCCAGCAGAATCACAAACAGGGATGAAGCTTTCTTT.

J is TRBJ2-3 and V is TRBV10-3; 10 nucleotides align to TRBD2. Germline CDR1 ENHRY, CDR2 SYGVKD. After removal of 7 bases from V and 3 bases from J, the junction contained 4 bases not matched to a gene. This CDR3 is 14 amino acids long. This chain's CDR3 is CAIKREGPTDTQYF. CDR3 bases: TGTGCCATCAAGCGGGAGGGCCCTACAGATACGCAGTATTTT.

The V and J genes are TRBV19 and TRBJ2-1; 12 bases match TRBD2. Germline trimming cut 4 bases from V and 4 bases from J; bases unmatched to any gene: 5. This CDR3 comprises 16 residues. Germline V lookup: CDR1 LNHDA, CDR2 SQIVND (reference sequence). This CDR3 is CASSTSGLAGYNEQFF. Written as DNA, the CDR3 is TGTGCCAGTAGTACCTCAGGACTAGCGGGATACAATGAGCAGTTCTTC.

The V gene is TRBV30, the J gene TRBJ1-1, with D possibly TRBD1 on 5 matching bases. V lost 3 bases, J lost 5 bases, and 10 bases lay in between. Germline V gene data show CDR1 as GTSNPN and CDR2 as SVGIG (reference sequence). There are 12 residues in the CDR3. CDR3 coding DNA: TGTGCCTGGAGGGTTCGGGGGACTGAAGCTTTCTTT. It encodes CAWRVRGTEAFF.

This chain links TRBV5-4 with TRBJ2-3; D is unclear. Looked up from germline, CDR1 is SGHNT and CDR2 is YYREEE (reference sequence). CDR3 length equals 16 residues. The ends were cut back, 3 bases at V and 0 bases at J, with 14 bases in the middle. The CDR3 protein is CASSSEVFHSTDTQYF. Here the CDR3 DNA reads TGTGCCAGCAGCTCAGAGGTGTTCCATAGCACAGATACGCAGTATTTT. Full variable domain (rest looked up from reference TRBV5-4 and TRBJ2-3): ETGVTQSPTHLIKTRGQQVTLRCSSQSGHNTVSWYQQALGQGPQFIFQYYREEENGRGNFPPRFSGLQFPNYSSELNVNALELDDSALYLCASSSEVFHSTDTQYFGPGTRLTVL.

The CDR3 here is CASSPITISGNTIYF. The CDR3 nucleotides are TGTGCCAGCTCACCCATTACAATCTCTGGAAACACCATATATTTT. The V call is TRBV18, the J call TRBJ1-3; D unclear. V was trimmed by 3 bases and J by 0 bases, leaving 9 bases between them. CDR3 length equals 15 residues. Germline V gives CDR1 KGHSH, CDR2 LQKENI.